This TCR beta chain derives from a study of human T cells and chemical hapten exposure. About the study: The study sensitized with 2% DPC on a roughly 2 cm by roughly 2 cm patch of upper inner arm skin.

Findings and limits, study-wide: Expanded TCRs formed significantly more large CDR3 similarity clusters than controls. The donors suffered from alopecia, so their immune response may not match that of healthy people.

The time point is: patch test 3, about 24 weeks after DPC sensitization. Treatment of the sample: therapeutic diphenylcyclopropenone sensitization with weekly scalp DPC. TCRdb used MiXCR to reprocess the RACE reads, holding one entry per CDR3 protein. The table includes 150,000 to 200,000 distinct CDR3 sequences, 28% detected once. This clonotype came up a few times. The antigen is not known. The germline CDR1 and CDR2 sequences are KGHSH and LQKENI. V was shortened by 0 bases and J by 0 bases, with 19 bases between the two germline ends. The CDR3 contains 19 residues. The receptor's source is a woman under 30 with alopecia areata. Some clones in this sample may be carry-over from other donors' samples. The specimen was whole blood, collected in connection with sensitization to the hapten diphenylcyclopropenone (DPC). The genes are TRBV18 and TRBJ2-3, with a tentative D call TRBD1 (5 bases). CDR3 DNA: TGTGCCAGCTCACCACCGGCAGGGCCCCTTCTTTCTAGCACAGATACGCAGTATTTT. Protein: CASSPPAGPLLSSTDTQYF.